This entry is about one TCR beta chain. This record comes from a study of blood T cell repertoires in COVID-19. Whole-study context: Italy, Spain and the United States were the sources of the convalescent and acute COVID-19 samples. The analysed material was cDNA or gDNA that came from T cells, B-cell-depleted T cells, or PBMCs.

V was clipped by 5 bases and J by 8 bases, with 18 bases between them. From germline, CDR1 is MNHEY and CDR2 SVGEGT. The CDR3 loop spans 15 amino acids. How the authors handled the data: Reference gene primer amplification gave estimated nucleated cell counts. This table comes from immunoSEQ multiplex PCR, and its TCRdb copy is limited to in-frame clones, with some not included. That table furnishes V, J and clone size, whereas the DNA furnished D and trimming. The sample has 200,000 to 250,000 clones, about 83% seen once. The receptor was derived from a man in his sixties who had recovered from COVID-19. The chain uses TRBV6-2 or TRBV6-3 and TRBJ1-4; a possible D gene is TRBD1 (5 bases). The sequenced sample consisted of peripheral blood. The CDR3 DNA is TGTGCCAGCAGTACCCGGAGTCCAGGGTGGGAAAAACTGTTTTTT. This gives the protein CASSTRSPGWEKLFF.